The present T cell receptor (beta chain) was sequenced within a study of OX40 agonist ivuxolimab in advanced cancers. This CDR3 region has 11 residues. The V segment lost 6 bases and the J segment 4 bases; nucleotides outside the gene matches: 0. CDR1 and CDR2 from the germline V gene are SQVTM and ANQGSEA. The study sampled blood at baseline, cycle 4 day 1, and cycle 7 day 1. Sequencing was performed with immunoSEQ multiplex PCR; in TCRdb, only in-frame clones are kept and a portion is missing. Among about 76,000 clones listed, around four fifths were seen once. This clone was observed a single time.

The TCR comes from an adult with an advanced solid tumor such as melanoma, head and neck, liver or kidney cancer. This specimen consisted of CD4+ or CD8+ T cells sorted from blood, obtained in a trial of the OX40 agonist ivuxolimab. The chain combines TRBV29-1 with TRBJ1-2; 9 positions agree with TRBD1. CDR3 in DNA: TGCAGCGTGGGACAGGGCTATGGCTACACCTTC. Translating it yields CSVGQGYGYTF.